These T cell receptor beta chains were read from a single sample in a study of blood T cell repertoires in COVID-19. TCRdb keeps only in-frame clones here, not all; method: immunoSEQ multiplex PCR. Here the sample spans about 240,000 clones, approximately 85% being singletons. Sequencing was carried out using peripheral blood. The receptors here all came from a man in his fifties or sixties with COVID-19, enrolled during active disease. Both conserved end residues are part of each CDR3.

V gene	CDR3 length	J gene	CDR3 protein
TRBV2	13	TRBJ2-7	CASSELSSYEQYF
TRBV18	14	TRBJ1-1	CASSGTGGGTEAFF
TRBV2	13	TRBJ1-1	CASSEDSNTEAFF
TRBV15	16	TRBJ1-1	CATRTGTGVRNTEAFF
TRBV2	13	TRBJ2-7	CASRSEGAYEQYF
TRBV3-1/TRBV3-2	14	TRBJ1-2	CASSPTGEGYGYTF
TRBV12-3/TRBV12-4	13	TRBJ2-7	CASRPGQTYEQYF
TRBV5-1	16	TRBJ2-7	CASSPKETGGSYEQYF
TRBV30	14	TRBJ2-3	CAWSVHRRTDTQYF
TRBV7-9	16	TRBJ2-7	CASSFPLNGGTHEQYF
TRBV5-4	15	TRBJ2-2	CASSLDPANTGELFF
TRBV12-3/TRBV12-4	13	TRBJ1-2	CASSPSGGYGYTF
TRBV29-1	14	TRBJ2-5	CSVEVGAGVETQYF
TRBV9	16	TRBJ2-3	CASSVAPAGGTDTQYF
TRBV10-1	16	TRBJ1-1	CASSDGQGGRNTEAFF
TRBV28	16	TRBJ1-2	CASSLIGLKRGDGYTF
TRBV27	15	TRBJ2-6	CASRGLTLLTNVLTF
TRBV15	14	TRBJ1-1	CATSPFPSGTEAFF
TRBV5-4	15	TRBJ2-3	CASSLGQGMADTQYF
TRBV7-8	16	TRBJ1-5	CASSLGRGLDNQPQHF
TRBV5-4	14	TRBJ2-2	CASTTGDNTGELFF
TRBV6-5	14	TRBJ2-5	CASSPGEGRETQYF
TRBV19	14	TRBJ2-2	CASRMSGDTGELFF
TRBV19	14	TRBJ1-3	CASSFRSGGNTIYF
TRBV5-4	16	TRBJ2-4	CASSRRAGASKNIQYF
TRBV5-1	15	TRBJ2-5	CASSRWGGEGETQYF
TRBV24-1	16	TRBJ1-5	CATSDHRTGDNQPQHF
TRBV7-3	13	TRBJ2-7	CASSLTGTHEQYF